This TCR beta chain was profiled in a study of blood T cell repertoires in COVID-19. Turning to the study itself: Sites in the United States, Italy and Spain provided acute and convalescent COVID-19 samples.

Cohort allocation depended upon clinical history that participants reported. Germline CDR1 LNHDA, CDR2 SQIVND (reference sequence). There are 15 residues in the CDR3. Trimming cost V 6 bases and J 4 bases; bases outside gene matches: 11. Study processing details: Using reference gene primer amplification, nucleated cell counts were estimated. The method was immunoSEQ multiplex PCR; TCRdb's version includes in-frame clones alone and lacks a portion of them. Clonal size and the V and J genes are those of that table, whereas D and trimming came from the DNA. The sample lists 150,000 to 200,000 clones, approximately 84% occurring once.

The chain employs TRBV19 and TRBJ2-7; 8 bases fit TRBD1. This clonotype was obtained from a woman aged 40 to 49 with acute COVID-19. Sequences were obtained from PBMCs or T cells enriched from blood (not recorded which). The CDR3 loop is CASSRASRGLYEQYF. CDR3 coding DNA: TGTGCCAGTAGCAGGGCCTCCAGGGGGCTGTACGAGCAGTACTTC.